The rows below give T cell receptor beta chains drawn from one sample of a study of control samples from healthy donors and cancer patients. Method: immunoSEQ multiplex PCR; TCRdb's copy keeps in-frame clones and lacks some. The sample consists of some 30,000 clones, around 91% of them appearing once. The sequencing input was PBMCs. These receptors all come from a man aged 50-60 years with lung cancer. Both conserved end residues are part of each CDR3. The order of the fields is J gene, D gene, CDR3 length, V gene, clone size, CDR3 DNA, CDR3 protein. The D gene is left open where the match is weak. The size entry is marked missing in some rows and otherwise reads once, few, many or a size class.

>TRBJ1-5|TRBD1|16|TRBV7-2|NA
TGTGCCAGCAGCTCCGGGACAGGGGGACGCAATCAGCCCCAGCATTTT
CASSSGTGGRNQPQHF
>TRBJ2-3|NA|15|TRBV7-2|NA
TGTGCCAGCAGCCTCCGGGACCCCATCACAGATACGCAGTATTTT
CASSLRDPITDTQYF
>TRBJ2-3|TRBD2|14|TRBV3-1/TRBV3-2|NA
TGTGCCAGCAGTCCTAGCGGGGGTCCAGATACGCAGTATTTT
CASSPSGGPDTQYF
>TRBJ1-3|NA|15|TRBV18|once
TGTGCCAGCTCACCACCGTCGGGGTCTGGAAACACCATATATTTT
CASSPPSGSGNTIYF
>TRBJ1-2|NA|15|TRBV28|NA
TGTGCCAGCAGTCCTGCGGGCTCGGGGGGGGATGGCTACACCTTC
CASSPAGSGGDGYTF
>TRBJ1-1|NA|15|TRBV19|NA
TGTGCCAGTAGTATAGGTAGTCCCCTGGAGACTGAAGCTTTCTTT
CASSIGSPLETEAFF
>TRBJ2-1|TRBD1|15|TRBV11-3|NA
TGTGCCAGCAGTTTAGACAGGGGTTCCTACAATGAGCAGTTCTTC
CASSLDRGSYNEQFF
>TRBJ2-7|NA|14|TRBV6-5|NA
TGTGCCAGCAGTAAAACGGACAGCTCCCGGCCCCAGTACTTC
CASSKTDSSRPQYF
>TRBJ2-7|TRBD1|13|TRBV6-5|once
TGTGCCAGCTATACGACAGGGAGTGACGAGCAGTACTTC
CASYTTGSDEQYF
>TRBJ1-3|NA|17|TRBV7-3|NA
TGTGCCAGCAGCTCAGGGAATGGTGTTAGCTCTGGAAACACCATATATTTT
CASSSGNGVSSGNTIYF
>TRBJ1-5|NA|18|TRBV5-6|NA
TGTGCCAGCAGCTTGATCGCCGGGACCGCCGGGTCTAATCAGCCCCAGCATTTT
CASSLIAGTAGSNQPQHF
>TRBJ1-1|NA|14|TRBV5-1|NA
TGCGCCAGCAGCTTGATCAACACTAACACTGAAGCTTTCTTT
CASSLINTNTEAFF
>TRBJ2-2|NA|13|TRBV14|NA
TGTGCCAGCAGCCGAATAGGGTCCGGGGAGCTGTTTTTT
CASSRIGSGELFF
>TRBJ2-1|TRBD2|15|TRBV7-9|NA
TGTGCCAGCAGCGCCCTAGCGGGGGCGAACCATGAGCAGTTCTTC
CASSALAGANHEQFF
>TRBJ2-2|NA|13|TRBV6-2/TRBV6-3|NA
TGTGCCAGCAGTAACACACAGGACGGGGAGCTGTTTTTT
CASSNTQDGELFF